Sequencing of this TCR beta chain was carried out in a study of T cells in Graves' hyperthyroidism and ophthalmopathy. Researchers amplified the TCR beta CDR3 regions from RNA transcripts. An initial round of RT-PCR targeting the TCR CDR3 relied on the HTBI primer set. TCRdb reprocessed the multiplex PCR reads via MiXCR and lists one record per CDR3 protein. This table has about 300,000 distinct CDR3 sequences, about 25% appearing once. Many counts were recorded for this clonotype. Germline V gene data show CDR1 as MNHNS and CDR2 as SASEGT. With 3 bases removed from V and 3 bases from J, the gap between germline ends came to 9 bases. The CDR3 is 13 residues long.

The receptor was derived from a man aged 40-49 years with Graves' hyperthyroidism that later progressed to Graves' ophthalmopathy. Sequenced input: blood. V usage is TRBV6-1 and J usage is TRBJ2-7, with a possible D match to TRBD1 (6 bases). The CDR3 DNA sequence: TGTGCCAGCAGTGAGGACAGTTTCTACGAGCAGTACTTC. It specifies CASSEDSFYEQYF.